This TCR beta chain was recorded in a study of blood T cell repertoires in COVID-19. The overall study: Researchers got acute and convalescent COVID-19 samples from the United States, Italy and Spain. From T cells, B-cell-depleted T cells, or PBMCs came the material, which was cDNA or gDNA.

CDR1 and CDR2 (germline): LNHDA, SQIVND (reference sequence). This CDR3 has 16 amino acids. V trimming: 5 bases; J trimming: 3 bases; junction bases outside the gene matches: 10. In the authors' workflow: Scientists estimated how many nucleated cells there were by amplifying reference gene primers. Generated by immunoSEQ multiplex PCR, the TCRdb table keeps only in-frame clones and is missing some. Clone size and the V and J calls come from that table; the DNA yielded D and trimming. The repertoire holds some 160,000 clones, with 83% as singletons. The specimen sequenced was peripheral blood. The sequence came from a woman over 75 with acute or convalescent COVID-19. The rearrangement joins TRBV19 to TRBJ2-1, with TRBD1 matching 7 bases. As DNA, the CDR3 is TGTGCCAGTAGTCTCCTTGGACAGGACATCTACAATGAGCAGTTCTTC. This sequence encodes CASSLLGQDIYNEQFF.